This entry lists 15 T cell receptor beta chains sequenced from one sample in a study of PD-1 blockade in classical Hodgkin lymphoma (dated by TCRdb to the early 2020s). The method behind the library was the immunoSEQ multiplex PCR assay. TCRdb mirrors the immuneACCESS table, restricted to in-frame sequences. Some clones are absent from its copies; in checked studies, under half trace to an unresolved V gene, and the reason for the others is unknown. The table for this sample lists 100,000 or so clones; roughly nine tenths of them were counted only once. The ten top clones hold under 20% of the sample. Interpreted using the paper, the time point label stands for: cycle 4 day 1 (C4D1), after less than 7 weeks of nivolumab. All trial patients had relapsed after autologous stem cell transplantation, with cohorts A, B and C differing in prior brentuximab vedotin exposure. The source was peripheral blood mononuclear cells (PBMCs), collected before the fourth cycle of nivolumab. Every receptor here comes from a human donor with classical Hodgkin lymphoma.

This chain connects TRBV18 to TRBJ1-2, with a possible D match to TRBD1 (5 bases). Germline CDR1 and CDR2: KGHSH and LQKENI. This CDR3 is built from 14 residues. V lost 6 bases and J 4 bases, leaving 15 bases between the germline ends. The CDR3 sequence is CASSHETAGYGYTF. The CDR3 coding sequence is TGTGCCAGCTCCCACGAGACAGCAGGCTATGGCTACACCTTC.

This chain joins TRBV9 and TRBJ2-7; 9 positions agree with TRBD1. V dropped 0 bases and J dropped 0; count of bases not matched to a gene: 7. Germline CDR1 is SGDLS and CDR2 is YYNGEE. CDR3 length: 17 residues. The CDR3 loop is CASSVATGQGSSYEQYF. The CDR3 DNA follows: TGTGCCAGCAGCGTAGCTACGGGACAGGGTAGCTCCTACGAGCAGTACTTC. Looking up the rest from reference TRBV9 and TRBJ2-7 gives the full variable domain: DSGVTQTPKHLITATGQRVTLRCSPRSGDLSVYWYQQSLDQGLQFLIQYYNGEERAKGNILERFSAQQFPDLHSELNLSSLELGDSALYFCASSVATGQGSSYEQYFGPGTRLTVT.

This chain joins TRBV5-1 and TRBJ2-5, with D tentatively TRBD1 (7 bases). The CDR3 sequence is 13 residues long. Germline V gene data show CDR1 as SGHRS and CDR2 as YFSETQ. V lost 4 bases to trimming and J lost 5 bases, with 12 bases between them. The CDR3 sequence: CASSGGTVETQYF. For the CDR3, the DNA is TGCGCCAGCAGCGGGGGGACAGTTGAGACCCAGTACTTC.

This chain uses TRBV9 with TRBJ1-1; no clear D. The CDR3 covers 16 residues. Trimming pared 0 bases from V and 0 bases from J, leaving 12 bases between. CDR1 SGDLS and CDR2 YYNGEE come from the germline V gene. The CDR3 loop reads CASSVVSGKMNTEAFF. The CDR3, as DNA: TGTGCCAGCAGCGTAGTATCGGGGAAAATGAACACTGAAGCTTTCTTT.

The chain is built from TRBV18 and TRBJ2-3; 10 bases are shared with TRBD2. Germline V gene lookup returns CDR1 KGHSH and CDR2 LQKENI. With 1 base clipped from V and 4 bases from J, the junction kept 11 bases outside the gene matches. The CDR3 length is 18 residues. The CDR3 DNA follows: TGTGCCAGCTCACCACTCTTTTCGGGACTAGCGAATGCAGATACGCAGTATTTT. Translating it yields CASSPLFSGLANADTQYF. Filled out from reference TRBV18 and TRBJ2-3, the complete variable domain reads NAGVMQNPRHLVRRRGQEARLRCSPMKGHSHVYWYRQLPEEGLKFMVYLQKENIIDESGMPKERFSAEFPKEGPSILRIQQVVRGDSAAYFCASSPLFSGLANADTQYFGPGTRLTVL.

V usage is TRBV9 and J usage is TRBJ2-3; TRBD2 aligns across 8 bases. CDR3 length: 17 amino acids. Losses at the gene ends were 4 bases for V and 2 bases for J; bases not matched to a gene: 12. Germline assignment: CDR1 SGDLS and CDR2 YYNGEE. CDR3 sequence reads: CASSPRGSGKNTDTQYF. As DNA, the CDR3 is TGTGCCAGCAGCCCACGTGGTAGCGGGAAGAACACAGATACGCAGTATTTT. Looking up the rest from reference TRBV9 and TRBJ2-3 gives the full variable domain: DSGVTQTPKHLITATGQRVTLRCSPRSGDLSVYWYQQSLDQGLQFLIQYYNGEERAKGNILERFSAQQFPDLHSELNLSSLELGDSALYFCASSPRGSGKNTDTQYFGPGTRLTVL.

The V and J genes are TRBV18 and TRBJ2-1, with TRBD1 matching 12 bases. V lost 3 bases to trimming and J lost 2 bases; unmatched junction nucleotides: 2. Germline CDR1 KGHSH, CDR2 LQKENI. The CDR3 consists of 16 residues. This chain's CDR3 is CASSPGQGATYNEQFF. CDR3 in DNA: TGTGCCAGCTCACCGGGACAGGGGGCAACCTACAATGAGCAGTTCTTC.

The rearrangement joins TRBV25-1 to TRBJ2-7; D remains unclear. The CDR3 is made up of 12 amino acids. The ends were cut back, 3 bases at V and 3 bases at J, with 6 bases in the middle. Germline CDR1 is MGHDK and CDR2 is SYGVNS. CDR3 protein: CASSEDVYEQYF. The CDR3 DNA follows: TGTGCCAGCAGTGAGGACGTCTACGAGCAGTACTTC.

The rearrangement uses TRBV4-1 and TRBJ2-5; D uncertain. V was trimmed by 1 base and J by 0 bases, leaving 12 bases between them. The CDR3 is made up of 16 amino acids. Germline assignment: CDR1 MGHRA and CDR2 YSYEKL. The CDR3 sequence: CASSQAPGSYQETQYF. CDR3 nucleotides: TGCGCCAGCAGCCAAGCCCCCGGATCGTACCAAGAGACCCAGTACTTC.

The rearrangement joins TRBV30 to TRBJ1-5; TRBD1 might be the D (6 bases). The V and J ends lost 5 bases and 4 bases respectively, with 15 bases between them. The CDR3 spans 14 residues. Germline V CDR1 and CDR2: GTSNPN, SVGIG (reference sequence). Written as DNA, the CDR3 is TGTGCCTGGGGCTACGCCAGGGGTAATCAGCCCCAGCATTTT. This sequence encodes CAWGYARGNQPQHF.

J is TRBJ2-7 and V is TRBV11-2; 7 nucleotides line up with TRBD2. With V trimmed by 1 base and J by 0 bases, 3 bases remained unmatched. The CDR3 is 15 amino acids. Germline assignment: CDR1 SGHAT and CDR2 FQNNGV. The CDR3 region is CASSLAGGFSYEQYF. CDR3 coding DNA: TGTGCCAGCAGCTTAGCGGGGGGATTCTCCTACGAGCAGTACTTC.

The chain recombines TRBV4-1 with TRBJ1-1, with a tentative D call TRBD1 (5 bases). CDR3 size: 16 residues. The V end lost 5 bases, the J end lost 2 bases, and 18 bases lay between the germline ends. Germline V gene sequence: CDR1 MGHRA, CDR2 YSYEKL. The CDR3 spells CASSGASLLDNTEAFF. The CDR3 DNA reads TGCGCCAGCAGCGGGGCTTCGCTCCTAGATAACACTGAAGCTTTCTTT.

V is TRBV5-4 and J is TRBJ2-3; 7 bases map to TRBD2. The CDR3 is 15 amino acids. Germline values: CDR1 SGHNT, CDR2 YYREEE (reference sequence). Trimming cost V 0 bases and J 8 bases; bases outside gene matches: 9. The CDR3 coding sequence is TGTGCCAGCAGCTTGGCGCAGGGAGGGCCGGGTACGCAGTATTTT. Residues: CASSLAQGGPGTQYF.

The chain has TRBV30 and TRBJ1-5; 9 bases fit TRBD1. Germline CDR1 GTSNPN, CDR2 SVGIG (reference sequence). V was pared by 5 bases and J by 2 bases, with 13 bases of the junction left unmatched. The CDR3 runs to 17 residues. The CDR3 sequence is CAWEPGQGVYGNQPQHF. The CDR3 region has the DNA TGTGCCTGGGAACCGGGACAGGGTGTTTATGGCAATCAGCCCCAGCATTTT. Complete variable domain (other parts from reference TRBV30 and TRBJ1-5): SQTIHQWPATLVQPVGSPLSLECTVEGTSNPNLYWYRQAAGRGLQLLFYSVGIGQISSEVPQNLSASRPQDRQFILSSKKLLLSDSGFYLCAWEPGQGVYGNQPQHFGDGTRLSIL.

V is TRBV19 and J is TRBJ1-2; tentatively, D is TRBD1 (6 bases). The germline CDR1 and CDR2 sequences are LNHDA and SQIVND (reference sequence). This CDR3 spans 14 amino acids. The ends were cut back, 5 bases at V and 4 bases at J, with 14 bases in the middle. For the CDR3, the DNA is TGTGCCAGTAGTCCCGGACAGTGGAGCTATGGCTACACCTTC. Protein sequence: CASSPGQWSYGYTF.